The 21 T cell receptor beta chains given below trace back to one sample, sequenced in a study of blood T cell repertoires in COVID-19. Libraries were prepared by immunoSEQ multiplex PCR; TCRdb keeps only in-frame clonotypes and omits some of them. The data show 70,000 to 100,000 clones, 70% to 90% seen once. The material sequenced was peripheral blood. These receptors originate from a woman older than 75 with acute or convalescent COVID-19.

The V call is TRBV6-5, the J call TRBJ2-3; TRBD1 is a possible D gene (5 bases). CDR3 length: 15 residues. Trimming took off 8 bases at V and 0 bases at J, with 15 bases between the two ends. Germline values: CDR1 MNHEY, CDR2 SVGAGI. The CDR3 loop reads CASGWGSLSTDTQYF. The DNA for the CDR3 is TGTGCCAGCGGGTGGGGCAGCCTTAGCACAGATACGCAGTATTTT.

This clone occurred a few times. The CDR3 loop is CASSSLNSPLHF. The CDR3 DNA is TGTGCCAGTAGTTCATTGAATTCACCCCTCCACTTT. The J gene is TRBJ1-6, the V gene TRBV19; no reliable D call. The V end lost 5 bases, the J end lost 7 bases, and 6 bases lay between the germline ends. CDR3 size: 12 residues. Germline values: CDR1 LNHDA, CDR2 SQIVND (reference sequence).

V gene TRBV18 combines with J gene TRBJ2-3; 11 bases are a match to TRBD2. Losses at the gene ends were 3 bases for V and 5 bases for J; bases not matched to a gene: 1. This CDR3 comprises 14 residues. Germline CDR1 reads KGHSH; CDR2 reads LQKENI. The CDR3 is CASSPTSGEDTQYF. The DNA of the CDR3 is TGTGCCAGCTCACCGACTAGCGGGGAAGATACGCAGTATTTT.

As regards this clone: The same CDR3 can be traced to other DNA sequences in this sample. This chain connects TRBV5-1 to TRBJ1-3; a possible D gene is TRBD1 (6 bases). The V and J ends lost 4 bases and 2 bases respectively, with 10 bases between them. The CDR3 extends over 14 amino acids. Germline CDR1 and CDR2: SGHRS and YFSETQ. The CDR3, as DNA: TGCGCCAGCAGCGTCGGACAGACTGGAAACACCATATATTTT. Translation: CASSVGQTGNTIYF.

The chain recombines TRBV10-3 with TRBJ2-7, with D perhaps TRBD1 (6 bases). Germline V gives CDR1 ENHRY, CDR2 SYGVKD. The CDR3 loop spans 16 amino acids. V shed 5 bases and J shed 1 base, with 18 bases lying between them. The CDR3 protein is CAISSPIQGLSYEQYF. CDR3 DNA sequence: TGTGCCATCAGTTCCCCAATACAGGGCCTATCCTACGAGCAGTACTTC.

The DNA for the CDR3 is TGTGCCAGCAGCTTACGGGGTGGGACAGAACTCAGAAGCTCTGGGGCCAACGTCCTGACTTTC. It encodes CASSLRGGTELRSSGANVLTF. The chain carries TRBV7-8 and TRBJ2-6; 7 bases align to TRBD1. V lost 2 bases, J lost 0 bases, and 16 bases stayed unmatched. Germline CDR1 is SGHVS and CDR2 is FQNEAQ. The CDR3 has 21 residues.

The CDR3: CAWSLTGLTEAFF. CDR3 sequence (DNA): TGTGCCTGGAGCCTTACAGGGTTGACTGAAGCTTTCTTT. The chain employs TRBV30 and TRBJ1-1, with D perhaps matching TRBD1 (6 bases). From germline, CDR1 is GTSNPN and CDR2 SVGIG (reference sequence). The ends were cut back, 3 bases at V and 5 bases at J, with 13 bases in the middle. CDR3 size: 13 residues.

The chain is built from TRBV6-5 and TRBJ1-2, with D possibly matching TRBD1 (6 bases). The germline V gene has CDR1 MNHEY and CDR2 SVGAGI. This CDR3 comprises 13 residues. V dropped 5 bases and J dropped 3 bases, with 10 bases sitting between them. CDR3 sequence reads: CASSPGEHYGYTF. The CDR3 DNA follows: TGTGCCAGCAGTCCAGGGGAGCACTATGGCTACACCTTC.

CDR3 nucleotides: TGTGCCTGGAGTGTAACTGGGACAGGGGTAGCGAACTATGGCTACACCTTC. This codes for CAWSVTGTGVANYGYTF. The chain links TRBV30 to TRBJ1-2; 10 positions match TRBD1. The germline gives CDR1 GTSNPN, CDR2 SVGIG (reference sequence). The CDR3 is 17 residues long. V lost 0 bases, J lost 2 bases, and 9 bases stayed unmatched.

In this sample, this clone turned up once. The J gene is TRBJ2-3, the V gene TRBV27; possible D gene TRBD2, 6 bases. The V gene lost 3 bases and the J gene lost 6 bases, with 16 bases spanning the gap. The CDR3 length is 15 residues. The germline CDR1 and CDR2 sequences are MNHEY and SMNVEV (reference sequence). The CDR3 region has the DNA TGTGCCAGCAGTTTCGGGGGACGTCCTCAGGATACGCAGTATTTT. It translates to CASSFGGRPQDTQYF.

The V call is TRBV7-2, the J call TRBJ1-2; a weak D match, TRBD1 (6 bases). The CDR3 sequence is 17 residues long. The V end was cut by 5 bases, the J end by 4 bases, with 23 bases between. Germline V lookup: CDR1 SGHTA, CDR2 FQGNSA. CDR3 residues: CASSPVSSDRLSYGYTF. The CDR3 DNA follows: TGTGCCAGCAGCCCCGTATCATCCGACAGGTTGTCCTATGGCTACACCTTC.

The chain joins TRBV7-2 to TRBJ2-3; possible D gene TRBD1, 5 bases. This CDR3 contains 14 residues. V lost 7 bases to trimming and J lost 0 bases, with 11 bases between them. Germline values: CDR1 SGHTA, CDR2 FQGNSA. DNA of the CDR3: TGTGCCAGCATGCTCAGGGCTAGCACAGATACGCAGTATTTT. As protein: CASMLRASTDTQYF.

Only one count was recorded for this clone. The chain's CDR3 is CAWSVPPGYNQPQHF. CDR3 in DNA: TGTGCCTGGAGTGTACCCCCAGGGTACAATCAGCCCCAGCATTTT. The chain links TRBV30 to TRBJ1-5; tentatively, D is TRBD1 (5 bases). The V end was cut by 0 bases, the J end by 3 bases, with 12 bases between. CDR3 length: 15 amino acids. In germline, CDR1 is GTSNPN, CDR2 SVGIG (reference sequence).

This clone occurred once. The CDR3 DNA is TGTGCCAGCTCACCACAACAGTCCAATTCACCCCTCCACTTT. The encoded protein is CASSPQQSNSPLHF. The chain recombines TRBV18 with TRBJ1-6, with D unclear. The CDR3 loop spans 14 amino acids. Germline values: CDR1 KGHSH, CDR2 LQKENI. V lost 1 base and J lost 7, with 8 bases in between.

The chain employs TRBV25-1 and TRBJ2-7; the D is unclear. Germline lookup yields CDR1 MGHDK and CDR2 SYGVNS. CDR3 size: 14 residues. V shed 4 bases and J shed 0 bases, with 10 bases lying between them. The CDR3 is CASSAGSSSYEQYF. The CDR3 DNA reads TGTGCCAGCAGTGCGGGTTCTTCCTCCTACGAGCAGTACTTC.

In this sample, this clone turned up a few times. J is TRBJ1-2 and V is TRBV3-1 (or the pseudogene TRBV3-2); maybe TRBD1 (6 bases). Germline CDR1 LGHDT, CDR2 YNNKEL (reference sequence). The CDR3 is 15 amino acids. Trimming left V 0 bases short and J 4 bases short, with 12 bases between. The CDR3 protein is CASSQDPAGVYGYTF. CDR3 sequence (DNA): TGTGCCAGCAGCCAAGATCCCGCAGGGGTCTATGGCTACACCTTC.

In its sample, this clone was seen a few times. This chain links TRBV6-1 with TRBJ1-6; 8 nucleotides align to TRBD1. J was trimmed by 10 bases and V by 4 bases; bases with no gene match: 12. CDR3 length equals 16 residues. Germline loops: CDR1 MNHNS, CDR2 SASEGT. This CDR3 is CASSAQWTGLDSPLHF. CDR3 nucleotides: TGTGCCAGCAGTGCTCAGTGGACAGGGCTTGACTCACCCCTCCACTTT.

J is TRBJ1-3 and V is TRBV10-3, with TRBD1 as a possible D gene (5 bases). The CDR3 is 14 amino acids. Trimming stripped 11 bases from V and 4 bases from J, with 18 bases between. Germline-derived CDR1 and CDR2 are ENHRY and SYGVKD. The CDR3 here is CASRGLLIGNTIYF. The CDR3 nucleotides read TGTGCCTCCCGGGGACTCCTAATCGGAAACACCATATATTTT.

The chain carries TRBV4-3 and TRBJ1-6; D might be TRBD1 (6 bases). Trimming pared 1 base from V and 9 bases from J, leaving 16 bases between. Germline-derived CDR1 and CDR2 are LGHNA and YSLEER. This CDR3 comprises 16 residues. CDR3 coding DNA: TGCGCCAGCAGCCAAGCCTCAACCAGGGGCAGTTCACCCCTCCACTTT. Translation gives CASSQASTRGSSPLHF.

The rearrangement joins TRBV27 to TRBJ1-5, with D unresolved. This CDR3 region has 10 residues. The ends were cut back, 8 bases at V and 5 bases at J, with 4 bases in the middle. CDR1 and CDR2 (germline): MNHEY, SMNVEV (reference sequence). The CDR3 region is CASSDQPQHF. DNA for the CDR3: TGTGCCAGCTCTGATCAGCCCCAGCATTTT.

The chain recombines TRBV4-1 with TRBJ1-3, with 7 bases matching TRBD1. The length of the CDR3 is 16 residues. Trimming at V came to 1 base and at J to 3 bases, leaving 6 bases not matched to a gene. Germline lookup yields CDR1 MGHRA and CDR2 YSYEKL. The CDR3 sequence is CASSQVGRGVGNTIYF. The CDR3 bases are TGCGCCAGCAGCCAAGTCGGCAGGGGGGTTGGAAACACCATATATTTT.